The 25 T cell receptor beta chains in this list originate from one sample, sequenced in a study of OX40 agonist ivuxolimab in advanced cancers. TCRdb keeps only in-frame clones here, not all; method: immunoSEQ multiplex PCR. The sample contains tens of thousands of clones, about 87% of which appear only once. Source: CD4+ or CD8+ T cells sorted from blood, taken in a trial of the OX40 agonist ivuxolimab. All receptors come from an adult with an advanced solid tumor such as melanoma, head and neck, liver or kidney cancer.

The CDR3 spells CASSPAGGAGELFF. As DNA, the CDR3 is TGTGCCAGCAGCCCTGCGGGGGGAGCCGGGGAGCTGTTTTTT. The V and J genes are TRBV7-8 and TRBJ2-2; TRBD2 aligns across 8 bases. The CDR3 is 14 amino acids. Losses at the gene ends were 5 bases for V and 6 bases for J; bases not matched to a gene: 5. Germline V lookup: CDR1 SGHVS, CDR2 FQNEAQ.

The chain is built from TRBV10-3 and TRBJ1-1; D is undetermined. The CDR3 contains 15 residues. Germline-derived CDR1 and CDR2 are ENHRY and SYGVKD. Trimming removed 4 bases at V and 6 bases at J, with 18 bases between. The CDR3 protein is CAISGFTLGDAEAFF. As DNA, the CDR3 is TGTGCCATCAGTGGATTTACCCTAGGAGACGCTGAAGCTTTCTTT.

This sequence joins TRBV9 and TRBJ1-1; a possible D gene is TRBD1 (5 bases). Deletions cut 4 bases from V and 0 bases from J, with 10 bases between. Germline loops: CDR1 SGDLS, CDR2 YYNGEE. The length of the CDR3 is 14 residues. CDR3 loop: CASSQGGMNTEAFF. Written as DNA, the CDR3 is TGTGCCAGCAGCCAGGGCGGCATGAACACTGAAGCTTTCTTT.

On this clone itself: Germline is not matched at one junction end, which may reflect a read error. Other nucleotide sequences in the sample specify the same CDR3. The CDR3 sequence is CASSLGGVGTEALF. As DNA, the CDR3 is TGTGCCAGCAGTTTAGGGGGCGTCGGCACTGAAGCTCTCTTT. V is TRBV27 and J is TRBJ1-1, with D perhaps matching TRBD1 (6 bases). The germline V gene has CDR1 MNHEY and CDR2 SMNVEV (reference sequence). CDR3 length: 14 residues.

The chain couples TRBV30 to TRBJ1-1, with 9 bases identical to TRBD1. The CDR3 has 14 residues. CDR1 and CDR2 from the germline V gene are GTSNPN and SVGIG (reference sequence). V lost 5 bases, J lost 1 base, and 5 bases stayed unmatched. The CDR3 nucleotides read TGTGCCTGGTGGGACAGGGAGACGAACACTGAAGCTTTCTTT. As protein: CAWWDRETNTEAFF.

The V call is TRBV9, the J call TRBJ2-7, with TRBD2 identical over 13 bases. Trimming removed 2 bases from V and 2 bases from J; junction bases left unmatched: 1. This CDR3 has 15 residues. Germline V lookup: CDR1 SGDLS, CDR2 YYNGEE. CDR3 nucleotides: TGTGCCAGCAGCGTCGGGACTAGCGGGGCCTACGAGCAGTACTTC. This translates into CASSVGTSGAYEQYF.

This chain uses TRBV27 with TRBJ1-6, with D uncertain. CDR1 is MNHEY and CDR2 is SMNVEV in the germline V gene (reference sequence). The CDR3 has 13 amino acids. V was pared by 11 bases and J by 7 bases, with 15 bases between. Here the CDR3 DNA reads TGTGCCTGTAAAGGGTTTCTGAATTCACCCCTCCACTTT. Amino acid sequence: CACKGFLNSPLHF.

This clone was detected once. Distinct nucleotide sequences in the sample also encode this CDR3. The chain has TRBV6-5 and TRBJ2-7, with 7 bases fitting TRBD2. Germline V lookup: CDR1 MNHEY, CDR2 SVGAGI. V lost 0 bases to trimming and J lost 0 bases; unmatched junction nucleotides: 5. The CDR3 extends over 16 amino acids. The CDR3 bases are TGTGCCAGCAGTTACTCTTACGGGGGGAGCTCCTACGAGCAGTACTTC. It codes for CASSYSYGGSSYEQYF.

This clone was recorded only once. V and J are TRBV11-2 and TRBJ2-5, with a possible D match to TRBD1 (6 bases). Per the germline V gene, CDR1 is SGHAT and CDR2 is FQNNGV. CDR3 size: 17 residues. The ends were cut back, 6 bases at V and 1 base at J, with 21 bases in the middle. The CDR3 DNA sequence: TGTGCCAGCAGAAGCTACCCTAGGGGGACACTCCAAGAGACCCAGTACTTC. Its protein is CASRSYPRGTLQETQYF. Looking up the rest from reference TRBV11-2 and TRBJ2-5 gives the full variable domain: EAGVAQSPRYKIIEKRQSVAFWCNPISGHATLYWYQQILGQGPKLLIQFQNNGVVDDSQLPKDRFSAERLKGVDSTLKIQPAKLEDSAVYLCASRSYPRGTLQETQYFGPGTRLLVL.

The CDR3 sequence is CASSPDRGETQYF. The CDR3 DNA reads TGTGCCAGCAGCCCTGACAGGGGAGAGACCCAGTACTTC. The J gene is TRBJ2-5, the V gene TRBV11-3, with 8 bases matching TRBD1. The V gene end was trimmed by 5 bases and the J gene end by 4 bases; junction bases not matched to a gene: 3. CDR3 length: 13 amino acids. Germline V gives CDR1 SGHNT, CDR2 YENEEA.

This clone came up once. The J gene is TRBJ2-7, the V gene TRBV7-9; D ambiguous. Germline values: CDR1 SEHNR, CDR2 FQNEAQ (reference sequence). Trimming cost V 1 base and J 0 bases, with 7 bases left between them. This CDR3 has 14 amino acids. CDR3 in amino acids: CASSLVTSSYEQYF. DNA for the CDR3: TGTGCCAGCAGCTTAGTAACGTCCTCCTACGAGCAGTACTTC. The complete variable domain, with remaining parts taken from reference TRBV7-9 and TRBJ2-7, reads DTGVSQNPRHKITKRGQNVTFRCDPISEHNRLYWYRQTLGQGPEFLTYFQNEAQLEKSRLLSDRFSAERPKGSFSTLEIQRTEQGDSAMYLCASSLVTSSYEQYFGPGTRLTVT.

The chain joins TRBV27 to TRBJ1-5; 9 bases agree with TRBD1. J was trimmed by 5 bases and V by 4 bases; bases with no gene match: 0. Germline V CDR1 and CDR2: MNHEY, SMNVEV (reference sequence). The CDR3 covers 13 residues. The CDR3 is CASSWDRDQPQHF. The CDR3 DNA follows: TGTGCCAGCAGTTGGGACAGGGATCAGCCCCAGCATTTT.

This chain uses TRBV19 with TRBJ1-4, with D possibly matching TRBD1 (5 bases). The CDR3 runs 14 residues. Between the trimmed V and J ends, which lost 5 bases and 8 bases, there was a span of 15 bases. Germline values: CDR1 LNHDA, CDR2 SQIVND (reference sequence). CDR3 sequence (DNA): TGTGCCAGTAGTGTCACCGGGGCACCAGAAAAACTGTTTTTT. This gives the protein CASSVTGAPEKLFF.

V gene TRBV5-1 combines with J gene TRBJ2-2, with D possibly being TRBD1 or TRBD2 (6 bases each). There are 16 residues in the CDR3. CDR1 is SGHRS and CDR2 is YFSETQ in the germline V gene. V was pared by 0 bases and J by 6 bases, with 15 bases between. The CDR3 nucleotides are TGCGCCAGCAGCTTGGAGGGGGGCGTGACGGCCGGGGAGCTGTTTTTT. Amino acids: CASSLEGGVTAGELFF.

This chain links TRBV7-3 with TRBJ2-2; 11 nucleotides line up with TRBD2. The germline V gene has CDR1 SGHTA and CDR2 FQGTGA. The trim removed 5 bases at V and 3 bases at J, leaving 2 bases unmatched. The CDR3 has 15 residues. CDR3 coding DNA: TGTGCCAGCAGCGGTAGCGGGGGGGACACCGGGGAGCTGTTTTTT. Translation: CASSGSGGDTGELFF.

The gene calls are TRBV4-1 and TRBJ1-4, with D possibly TRBD1 on 5 matching bases. Trimming left V 3 bases short and J 7 bases short, with 12 bases between. There are 14 residues in the CDR3. Germline V CDR1 and CDR2: MGHRA, YSYEKL. CDR3 region: CASSQGRVSEKLFF. CDR3 in DNA: TGCGCCAGCAGCCAGGGCAGGGTTAGTGAAAAACTGTTTTTT.

The chain couples TRBV5-4 to TRBJ2-5; weak D call: TRBD1 (5 bases). Germline CDR1 and CDR2: SGHNT and YYREEE (reference sequence). Trimming pared 3 bases from V and 0 bases from J, leaving 21 bases between. CDR3 length: 18 residues. The CDR3 bases are TGTGCCAGCAGCTCCTTTCTGATTGGGGCCCCGCACCAAGAGACCCAGTACTTC. Translating gives CASSSFLIGAPHQETQYF.

The V and J genes are TRBV6-1 and TRBJ2-7; D ambiguous. V was pared by 4 bases and J by 2 bases, with 9 bases between. CDR1 and CDR2 from the germline V gene are MNHNS and SASEGT. This CDR3 is 13 amino acids long. The CDR3 reads CASSVGQAYEQYF. DNA of the CDR3: TGTGCCAGCAGTGTAGGGCAAGCCTACGAGCAGTACTTC.

The chain recombines TRBV6-6 with TRBJ2-4, with D hard to call. Trimming shortened V by 2 bases and J by 2 bases, and 10 bases separated the two germline ends. Looked up from germline, CDR1 is MNHNY and CDR2 is SVGAGI (reference sequence). The CDR3 extends over 15 amino acids. The CDR3 is CASSYTKISKNIQYF. CDR3 in DNA: TGTGCCAGCAGTTACACTAAGATATCCAAAAACATTCAGTACTTC.

The chain carries TRBV27 and TRBJ2-7, with 8 bases that match TRBD1. The junction had 11 bases not matched to a gene; V was cut back by 4 bases and J by 0 bases. The CDR3 covers 17 residues. Germline lookup yields CDR1 MNHEY and CDR2 SMNVEV (reference sequence). CDR3 sequence: CASSSSGTGRISYEQYF. The CDR3 DNA reads as TGTGCCAGCAGTTCATCCGGGACAGGCCGAATCTCCTACGAGCAGTACTTC.

This chain uses TRBV6-1 with TRBJ2-5; 7 bases are a match to TRBD2. The germline gives CDR1 MNHNS, CDR2 SASEGT. The V segment lost 11 bases and the J segment 0 bases; nucleotides outside the gene matches: 6. The CDR3 runs 13 residues. The DNA for the CDR3 is TGTGCCGGGGGGGAGGAGAACCAAGAGACCCAGTACTTC. This gives the protein CAGGEENQETQYF.

V usage is TRBV6-5 and J usage is TRBJ2-7; no clear D. Looked up from germline, CDR1 is MNHEY and CDR2 is SVGAGI. Trimming removed 0 bases from V and 6 bases from J, with 9 bases in between. This CDR3 contains 13 residues. The CDR3 bases are TGTGCCAGCAGTTACTCAGGGCTAGGCGAGCAGTACTTC. It is translated as CASSYSGLGEQYF.

With respect to this clone: At one end, the junction sequence differs from germline, possibly due to a read error. This chain links TRBV27 with TRBJ2-1; 14 nucleotides match TRBD2. Germline V gives CDR1 MNHEY, CDR2 SMNVEV (reference sequence). This CDR3 is built from 18 residues. The CDR3 coding sequence is TGTGCCAGCCGTTTGCACGGAGGGACTAGCGGGAGAGGTAATGAGCAGTTCTTC. This codes for CASRLHGGTSGRGNEQFF.

V and J are TRBV29-1 and TRBJ2-3, with 10 bases matching TRBD1. Trimming took 3 bases from V and 0 from J; bases not matched to a gene: 6. There are 16 residues in the CDR3. CDR1 and CDR2 from the germline V gene are SQVTM and ANQGSEA. The CDR3 is CSVETTGGPSTDTQYF. The CDR3 nucleotides are TGCAGCGTTGAGACGACAGGGGGCCCTAGCACAGATACGCAGTATTTT.

By share of the sample, this clone is medium-sized. The chain is built from TRBV7-9 and TRBJ2-7, with a tentative D call TRBD2 (5 bases). The CDR3 is made up of 15 amino acids. The V end was cut by 4 bases, the J end by 3 bases, with 16 bases between. Germline V gives CDR1 SEHNR, CDR2 FQNEAQ (reference sequence). The CDR3 loop is CASSSTSGLLYEQYF. CDR3 sequence (DNA): TGTGCCAGCAGCTCCACCTCTGGACTCCTCTACGAGCAGTACTTC.